The sequence of this TCR beta chain was determined in a study of OX40 agonist ivuxolimab in advanced cancers. The wider study: Hepatocellular carcinoma, melanoma, renal cell or head and neck cancer was diagnosed in the dose-escalation patients. At just under 85% male, the cohort had a mean age of approximately 64 years, ranging from roughly 20 to 79. Partial responses were recorded for three patients, including one with hepatocellular carcinoma and two with cutaneous melanoma.

The protocol was immunoSEQ multiplex PCR, while the TCRdb copy is restricted to in-frame clones and leaves out a portion. The sample shows roughly 60,000 clones, approximately 90% of them seen only once. CDR3 length: 14 amino acids. The sample consisted of CD4+ or CD8+ T cells sorted from blood, taken in a trial of the OX40 agonist ivuxolimab. The chain employs TRBV21-1 and TRBJ2-7; the tabulated D call, TRBD1, remains unverified against the DNA. TRBV21-1 is described as a pseudogene. The sequence derives from an adult with an advanced solid tumor such as melanoma, head and neck, liver or kidney cancer. The CDR3 coding sequence is TGTGCCAGCAGCGCCGGGACAAGCTCCTACGAGCAGTACTTC. It specifies CASSAGTSSYEQYF.